The text below deals with one TCR beta chain. Its antigen is undetermined. CDR3 length: 15 residues. Germline values: CDR1 SEHNR, CDR2 FQNEAQ (reference sequence). The V and J ends lost 3 bases and 6 bases, in that order; junction bases with no gene match: 5. These data come from a study of cytomegalovirus exposure and HLA in healthy donors. In the PCR, 60 Vbeta and 13 Jbeta primers were used. TCRdb's table, derived via immunoSEQ multiplex PCR, lists solely in-frame clones and lacks some. There are fewer than 70,000 clones in the sample, with approximately 4% held by the top ten. Broader study findings: In an earlier analysis, about 87% or about 30%: the productive usage of most TCR beta V segments.

The genes are TRBV7-9 and TRBJ2-1, with TRBD2 matching over 10 bases. This receptor was obtained from a woman younger than 35 in good health and CMV-seronegative. Sequencing was done on a sample of PBMCs. In DNA, the CDR3 is TGTGCCAGCAGCTTCGAACTAGCGGGAAGCAATGAGCAGTTCTTC. Protein sequence: CASSFELAGSNEQFF.